These 23 T cell receptor beta chains originate from one sample sequenced in a study of shared clonotypes between healthy human individuals. Produced via immunoSEQ multiplex PCR; TCRdb's table is partial and in-frame only. Of about 800,000 clones detected, 90% to 98% appear once; the ten largest clones hold less than 0.25%. Terminally differentiated effector memory CD45RA+ cells were excluded by CCR7 positive selection of CD45RO-negative cells. Sequenced: naive CD8+ T cells sorted from blood. The receptor set was obtained from a man younger than 45 in good health.

The chain recombines TRBV27 with TRBJ2-7; the match to TRBD1 covers 11 bases. In germline, CDR1 is MNHEY, CDR2 SMNVEV (reference sequence). V lost 6 bases and J lost 4; bases outside the gene matches: 8. The CDR3 runs 15 residues. CDR3: CASSWGQGVPYEQYF. DNA for the CDR3: TGTGCCAGCAGCTGGGGACAGGGGGTTCCGTACGAGCAGTACTTC.

The chain combines TRBV7-9 with TRBJ2-1, with 7 positions matching TRBD2. The V and J ends lost 6 bases and 6 bases, in that order; junction bases with no gene match: 17. The CDR3 totals 17 residues. Per germline, CDR1 SEHNR and CDR2 FQNEAQ (reference sequence). The CDR3 protein is CASSHFLGGRAFNEQFF. CDR3 DNA: TGTGCCAGCAGTCACTTCCTCGGAGGGAGGGCCTTCAATGAGCAGTTCTTC.

The chain links TRBV4-3 to TRBJ2-7; 10 nucleotides agree with TRBD1. This CDR3 region has 14 residues. CDR1 and CDR2 from the germline V gene are LGHNA and YSLEER. Trimming took 2 bases from V and 6 from J; bases not matched to a gene: 4. The CDR3 bases are TGCGCCAGCAGCCAATCCGGACAGGGGGGCGAGCAGTACTTC. Translating gives CASSQSGQGGEQYF.

V is TRBV4-2 and J is TRBJ2-7, with 7 nucleotides matching TRBD1. The CDR3 has 14 amino acids. CDR1 and CDR2 from the germline V gene are LGHNA and YNFKEQ. With V trimmed by 5 bases and J by 2 bases, 6 bases remained unmatched. Here the CDR3 reads CASSYNRGTYEQYF. The CDR3 DNA reads as TGTGCCAGCAGCTACAACAGGGGAACCTACGAGCAGTACTTC.

This clone was detected only once. This same CDR3 is encoded by further DNA sequences in the sample. This chain uses TRBV27 with TRBJ2-7, with TRBD2 as a possible D gene (5 bases). The CDR3 consists of 14 residues. V was pared by 1 base and J by 1 base, with 8 bases between. CDR1 is MNHEY and CDR2 is SMNVEV in the germline V gene (reference sequence). CDR3 DNA: TGTGCCAGCAGTTTATACCGGGGATCCTACGAGCAGTACTTC. It translates to CASSLYRGSYEQYF.

This chain joins TRBV7-9 and TRBJ2-1; a possible D gene is TRBD2 (5 bases). The CDR3 consists of 17 residues. CDR1 is SEHNR, CDR2 FQNEAQ, per germline (reference sequence). Trimming left V 2 bases short and J 6 bases short, with 20 bases between. The CDR3 DNA sequence: TGTGCCAGCAGCTTAACCCTGGACTCCTTGACACCCAATGAGCAGTTCTTC. Translated: CASSLTLDSLTPNEQFF.

The rearrangement joins TRBV11-2 to TRBJ2-1; TRBD2 agrees at 8 bases. The V gene's germline CDR1 is SGHAT and CDR2 FQNNGV. With 1 base clipped from V and 5 bases from J, the junction kept 13 bases outside the gene matches. The CDR3 has 18 residues. DNA for the CDR3: TGTGCCAGCAGCTTAGTTCCCGGGGGGGGGACTGGTAACAATGAGCAGTTCTTC. This gives the protein CASSLVPGGGTGNNEQFF.

V usage is TRBV11-3 and J usage is TRBJ2-7, with 7 bases matching TRBD1. Trimming cost V 5 bases and J 5 bases; bases outside gene matches: 6. From germline, CDR1 is SGHNT and CDR2 YENEEA. This CDR3 spans 13 amino acids. The chain's CDR3 is CASSVGGVNEQYF. DNA of the CDR3: TGTGCCAGCAGCGTAGGGGGCGTCAACGAGCAGTACTTC. Supplemented by reference TRBV11-3 and TRBJ2-7, the full variable domain reads EAGVVQSPRYKIIEKKQPVAFWCNPISGHNTLYWYLQNLGQGPELLIRYENEEAVDDSQLPKDRFSAERLKGVDSTLKIQPAELGDSAVYLCASSVGGVNEQYFGPGTRLTVT.

The chain links TRBV6-1 to TRBJ2-7; no firm D call. CDR3 length: 14 residues. Germline CDR1 MNHNS, CDR2 SASEGT. V lost 4 bases, J lost 6 bases, and 16 bases lay in between. CDR3 nucleotides: TGTGCCAGCAGTGGAGCCCCGGGCCCTAGCGAGCAGTACTTC. Its protein is CASSGAPGPSEQYF.

The J gene is TRBJ2-1, the V gene TRBV2; 8 positions match TRBD2. The CDR3 consists of 18 residues. Trimming at V came to 3 bases and at J to 6 bases, leaving 16 bases not matched to a gene. CDR1 is SNHLY, CDR2 FYNNEI, per germline. CDR3 coding DNA: TGTGCCAGCAGTGACCCCCAACTAGTGATAGCGGGGATCAATGAGCAGTTCTTC. Protein: CASSDPQLVIAGINEQFF.

The chain employs TRBV15 and TRBJ1-4, with TRBD1 as a possible D gene (6 bases). The germline V gene encodes CDR1 LNHNV and CDR2 YYDKDF (reference sequence). V shed 1 base and J shed 4 bases, with 16 bases lying between them. This CDR3 has 17 amino acids. CDR3 nucleotides: TGTGCCACCAGCAGAGTCTGGCAGGGGTTGGTTAATGAAAAACTGTTTTTT. It is translated as CATSRVWQGLVNEKLFF. Looking up the rest from reference TRBV15 and TRBJ1-4 gives the full variable domain: DAMVIQNPRYQVTQFGKPVTLSCSQTLNHNVMYWYQQKSSQAPKLLFHYYDKDFNNEADTPDNFQSRRPNTSFCFLDIRSPGLGDTAMYLCATSRVWQGLVNEKLFFGSGTQLSVL.

CDR3 bases: TGTGCCAGCAGTTCACCCAGGGCTAGTCAATTCGGGGCCTACAATGAGCAGTTCTTC. Translation: CASSSPRASQFGAYNEQFF. The chain couples TRBV27 to TRBJ2-1; the D call may be TRBD1 or TRBD2 (5 bases each). V was trimmed by 4 bases and J by 2 bases, leaving 24 bases between them. Looked up from germline, CDR1 is MNHEY and CDR2 is SMNVEV (reference sequence). This CDR3 has 19 amino acids.

Worth noting for this clone: This sample includes further DNA sequences coding for the same CDR3. This sequence joins TRBV7-9 and TRBJ2-7, with D unclear. The CDR3 extends over 13 amino acids. Trimming stripped 5 bases from V and 0 bases from J, with 8 bases between. Germline V lookup: CDR1 SEHNR, CDR2 FQNEAQ (reference sequence). The CDR3 DNA sequence: TGTGCCAGCAGCCCGCCGAGCTCCTACGAGCAGTACTTC. Protein: CASSPPSSYEQYF.

The CDR3 sequence is CASSSLLAGVHTGELFF. The CDR3 DNA reads as TGTGCCAGCAGCTCTCTACTAGCGGGAGTTCACACCGGGGAGCTGTTTTTT. The chain carries TRBV7-9 and TRBJ2-2; 11 bases are a match to TRBD2. The length of the CDR3 is 17 residues. In germline, CDR1 is SEHNR, CDR2 FQNEAQ (reference sequence). The trim removed 4 bases at V and 3 bases at J, leaving 7 bases unmatched.

The rearrangement uses TRBV7-6 and TRBJ2-3; 8 bases fit TRBD2. The V segment lost 3 bases and the J segment 1 base; nucleotides outside the gene matches: 0. The length of the CDR3 is 14 residues. Per the germline V gene, CDR1 is SGHVS and CDR2 is FNYEAQ. CDR3 coding DNA: TGTGCCAGCAGCTTGCGGGAGGGCACAGATACGCAGTATTTT. It encodes CASSLREGTDTQYF.

This chain uses TRBV28 with TRBJ2-7, with a possible D match to TRBD1 (5 bases). The V end lost 5 bases, the J end lost 8 bases, and 13 bases lay between the germline ends. Per germline, CDR1 MDHEN and CDR2 SYDVKM. This CDR3 contains 12 residues. CDR3 bases: TGTGCCAGCAGTATACGCAGGGAAAAGCAGTACTTC. Translated: CASSIRREKQYF.

The rearrangement uses TRBV7-9 and TRBJ2-1, with TRBD1 matching over 7 bases. CDR3 length equals 15 residues. V shed 5 bases and J 6 bases; nucleotides not matched to a gene: 10. Germline CDR1 reads SEHNR; CDR2 reads FQNEAQ (reference sequence). CDR3 amino acids: CASSPRQGRTNEQFF. The CDR3 DNA reads as TGTGCCAGCAGCCCCCGACAGGGTCGGACCAATGAGCAGTTCTTC.

This chain links TRBV4-2 with TRBJ2-2, with 10 bases matching TRBD2. The V gene's germline CDR1 is LGHNA and CDR2 YNFKEQ. This CDR3 has 17 residues. The trim removed 0 bases at V and 4 bases at J, leaving 5 bases unmatched. CDR3 loop: CASSQEFPSGSTGELFF. The CDR3 DNA follows: TGTGCCAGCAGCCAAGAATTCCCTAGCGGGAGCACCGGGGAGCTGTTTTTT.

V usage is TRBV5-1 and J usage is TRBJ2-4, with 7 bases identical to TRBD2. After removal of 4 bases from V and 0 bases from J, the junction contained 10 bases not matched to a gene. The CDR3 length is 17 residues. Germline CDR1 and CDR2: SGHRS and YFSETQ. CDR3 DNA sequence: TGCGCCAGCAGCCCGGGGGATAGCGGGCTAGCCAAAAACATTCAGTACTTC. Translating gives CASSPGDSGLAKNIQYF. Full variable domain (rest looked up from reference TRBV5-1 and TRBJ2-4): KAGVTQTPRYLIKTRGQQVTLSCSPISGHRSVSWYQQTPGQGLQFLFEYFSETQRNKGNFPGRFSGRQFSNSRSEMNVSTLELGDSALYLCASSPGDSGLAKNIQYFGAGTRLSVL.

This clone has just one count. This chain connects TRBV2 to TRBJ1-1; D unclear. Germline CDR1 and CDR2: SNHLY and FYNNEI. Trimming took 3 bases from V and 4 from J, leaving 6 bases between them. The CDR3 loop spans 12 amino acids. The CDR3 region has the DNA TGTGCCAGCAGTGACTTAGGCACTGAAGCTTTCTTT. Its translation: CASSDLGTEAFF.

This clone was seen a single time. J is TRBJ2-2 and V is TRBV7-9; D may be TRBD1 (5 bases). The V end was cut by 1 base, the J end by 2 bases, with 8 bases between. This CDR3 region has 15 residues. Per germline, CDR1 SEHNR and CDR2 FQNEAQ (reference sequence). The CDR3 loop is CASSLGTPNTGELFF. The DNA for the CDR3 is TGTGCCAGCAGCTTAGGGACACCAAACACCGGGGAGCTGTTTTTT.

The chain employs TRBV28 and TRBJ2-7; TRBD1 matches at 8 bases. Germline V CDR1 and CDR2: MDHEN, SYDVKM. V was clipped by 5 bases and J by 2 bases; unmatched bases: 2. This CDR3 has 13 amino acids. This CDR3 is CASSHRGAYEQYF. The CDR3 DNA reads as TGTGCCAGCAGTCACAGGGGGGCCTACGAGCAGTACTTC. The full variable domain, rest sourced from reference TRBV28 and TRBJ2-7, is DVKVTQSSRYLVKRTGEKVFLECVQDMDHENMFWYRQDPGLGLRLIYFSYDVKMKEKGDIPEGYSVSREKKERFSLILESASTNQTSMYLCASSHRGAYEQYFGPGTRLTVT.

Turning to this clone: The same CDR3 can be traced to other DNA sequences in this sample. V is TRBV27 and J is TRBJ2-1; 11 bases agree with TRBD2. Germline assignment: CDR1 MNHEY and CDR2 SMNVEV (reference sequence). The CDR3 length is 13 residues. The V gene end was trimmed by 5 bases and the J gene end by 7 bases; junction bases not matched to a gene: 1. The CDR3 sequence: CASSRTSGNEQFF. The CDR3 DNA sequence: TGTGCCAGCAGTAGGACTAGCGGGAATGAGCAGTTCTTC.